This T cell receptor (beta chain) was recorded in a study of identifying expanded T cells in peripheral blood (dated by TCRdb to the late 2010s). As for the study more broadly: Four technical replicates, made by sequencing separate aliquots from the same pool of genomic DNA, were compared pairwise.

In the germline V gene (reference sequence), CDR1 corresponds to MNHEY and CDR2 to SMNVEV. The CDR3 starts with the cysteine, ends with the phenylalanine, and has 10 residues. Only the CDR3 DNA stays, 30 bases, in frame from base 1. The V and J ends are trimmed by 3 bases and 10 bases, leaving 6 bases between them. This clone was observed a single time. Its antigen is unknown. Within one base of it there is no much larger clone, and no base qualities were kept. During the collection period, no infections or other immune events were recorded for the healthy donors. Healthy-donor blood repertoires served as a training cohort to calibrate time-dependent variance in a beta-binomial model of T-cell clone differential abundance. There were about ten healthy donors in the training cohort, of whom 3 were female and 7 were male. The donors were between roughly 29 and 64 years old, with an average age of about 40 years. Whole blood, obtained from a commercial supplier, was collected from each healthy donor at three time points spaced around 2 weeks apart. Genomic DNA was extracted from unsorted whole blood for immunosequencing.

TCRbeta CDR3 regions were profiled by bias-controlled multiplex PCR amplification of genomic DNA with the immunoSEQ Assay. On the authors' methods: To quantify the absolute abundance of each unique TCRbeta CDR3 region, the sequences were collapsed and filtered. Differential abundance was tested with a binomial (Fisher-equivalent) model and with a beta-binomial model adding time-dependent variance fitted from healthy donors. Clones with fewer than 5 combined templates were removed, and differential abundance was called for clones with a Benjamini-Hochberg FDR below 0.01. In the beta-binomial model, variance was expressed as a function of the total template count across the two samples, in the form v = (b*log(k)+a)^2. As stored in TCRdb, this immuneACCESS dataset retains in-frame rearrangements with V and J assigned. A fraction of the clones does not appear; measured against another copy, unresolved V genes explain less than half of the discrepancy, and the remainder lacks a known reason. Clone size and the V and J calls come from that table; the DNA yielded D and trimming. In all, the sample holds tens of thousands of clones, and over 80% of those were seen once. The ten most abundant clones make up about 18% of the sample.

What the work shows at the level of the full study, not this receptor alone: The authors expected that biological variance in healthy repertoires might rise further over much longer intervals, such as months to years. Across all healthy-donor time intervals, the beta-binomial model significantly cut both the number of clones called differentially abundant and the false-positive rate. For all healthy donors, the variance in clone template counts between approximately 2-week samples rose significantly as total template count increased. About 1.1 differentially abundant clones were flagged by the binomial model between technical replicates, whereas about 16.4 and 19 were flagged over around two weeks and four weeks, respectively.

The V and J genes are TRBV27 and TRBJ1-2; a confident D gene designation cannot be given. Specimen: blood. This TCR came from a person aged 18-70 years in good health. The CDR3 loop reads CASSLGNYTF. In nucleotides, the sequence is TGTGCCAGCAGTTTGGGGAACTACACCTTC.